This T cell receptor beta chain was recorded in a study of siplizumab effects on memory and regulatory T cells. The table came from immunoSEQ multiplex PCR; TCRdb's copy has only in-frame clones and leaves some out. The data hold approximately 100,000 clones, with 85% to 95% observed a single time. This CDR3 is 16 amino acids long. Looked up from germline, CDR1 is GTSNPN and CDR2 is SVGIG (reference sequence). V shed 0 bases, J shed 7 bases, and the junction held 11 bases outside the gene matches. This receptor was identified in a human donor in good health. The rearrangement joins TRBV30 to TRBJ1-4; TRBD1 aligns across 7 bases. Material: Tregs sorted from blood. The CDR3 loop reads CAWSVPAGGTSEKLFF. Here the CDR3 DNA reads TGTGCCTGGAGTGTACCGGCAGGGGGAACCAGTGAAAAACTGTTTTTT.